This T cell receptor (beta chain) was sequenced during a study of monozygotic twins with cystic fibrosis. On this clone itself: The antigen is undetermined.

Profiling relied on immunoSEQ multiplex PCR, and the TCRdb table lists in-frame clones only, not all of them. The data hold about 35,000 clones, with 66% observed a single time. Whole-study findings and limits: V usage most resembled the co-twin in 13 of 16 pairs.

Trimming removed 0 bases at V and 5 bases at J, with 16 bases between. Germline CDR1 is SQVTM and CDR2 is ANQGSEA. The CDR3 consists of 16 residues. This chain joins TRBV29-1 and TRBJ2-2; tentative D call: TRBD2 (6 bases). Sequenced material: blood. This TCR was sampled from a girl between 10 and 17 years old with cystic fibrosis. For the CDR3, the DNA is TGCAGCGTTGAAGATCGGGTCGGGAGTATAACCGGGGAGCTGTTTTTT. It encodes CSVEDRVGSITGELFF.